The 7 T cell receptor beta chains given below trace back to one sample, sequenced in a study of blood T cell repertoires in COVID-19. The repertoire was sequenced with immunoSEQ multiplex PCR; TCRdb's copy has only in-frame clones and lacks some. The repertoire holds over 85,000 clones, with 65% to 90% as singletons. Specimen: peripheral blood. The receptors were sampled from a man between 60 and 75 years old with acute or convalescent COVID-19.

This rearrangement joins TRBV12-5 to TRBJ2-2, with TRBD2 as a possible D gene (7 bases). This CDR3 is 15 amino acids long. Germline V gene sequence: CDR1 LGHNT, CDR2 FRNRAP. The V end was cut by 5 bases, the J end by 5 bases, with 15 bases between. CDR3 region: CASGLLGGPTGELFF. The DNA for the CDR3 is TGTGCTAGTGGTCTCCTGGGGGGGCCGACCGGGGAGCTGTTTTTT.

The V call is TRBV14, the J call TRBJ2-5; 11 nucleotides line up with TRBD2. J was trimmed by 5 bases and V by 4 bases; bases with no gene match: 3. Germline values: CDR1 SGHDN, CDR2 FVKESK. This CDR3 is 14 amino acids long. CDR3 amino acids: CASSLLAGVETQYF. CDR3 in DNA: TGTGCCAGCAGCCTACTAGCGGGAGTCGAGACCCAGTACTTC.

This clone was found once. J is TRBJ2-7 and V is TRBV3-1 (or the pseudogene TRBV3-2), with 10 bases lining up with TRBD1. Germline loops: CDR1 LGHDT, CDR2 YNNKEL (reference sequence). The CDR3 covers 15 residues. V lost 3 bases to trimming and J lost 5 bases; unmatched junction nucleotides: 7. CDR3 in DNA: TGTGCCAGCAGCCAGGCCGGGACAGGGGTCCACGAGCAGTACTTC. It specifies CASSQAGTGVHEQYF.

The chain recombines TRBV23-1 with TRBJ2-7; possible D gene TRBD2, 6 bases. TRBV23-1 is assigned to the ORF class and has an uncertain function. The V and J ends lost 11 bases and 5 bases respectively, with 16 bases between them. CDR3 length equals 12 residues. The CDR3 loop is CAAAGYKNEQYF. The CDR3 region has the DNA TGCGCCGCCGCGGGGTACAAGAACGAGCAGTACTTC.

The chain combines TRBV11-2 with TRBJ2-1, with 14 positions matching TRBD2. The length of the CDR3 is 16 residues. V lost 4 bases, J lost 4 bases, and 3 bases stayed unmatched. CDR1 is SGHAT and CDR2 is FQNNGV in the germline V gene. CDR3: CASSWGLAGAYNEQFF. In DNA, the CDR3 is TGTGCCAGCAGCTGGGGACTAGCGGGAGCATACAATGAGCAGTTCTTC.

Comments on this clone: A junction end diverges from the germline sequence, so it may reflect a read error. The chain is built from TRBV7-7 and TRBJ1-5; possible D gene TRBD1, 6 bases. This CDR3 has 16 amino acids. CDR1 is SSHAT and CDR2 is FNYEAQ in the germline V gene (reference sequence). The CDR3 region is CASSTRTVYSNQPQHF. The CDR3 DNA reads as TGTGCTAGCAGCACCCGGACAGTTTATAGCAATCAGCCCCAGCATTTT. The complete variable domain, with remaining parts taken from reference TRBV7-7 and TRBJ1-5, reads GAGVSQSPRYKVTKRGQDVTLRCDPISSHATLYWYQQALGQGPEFLTYFNYEAQPDKSGLPSDRFSAERPEGSISTLTIQRTEQRDSAMYRCASSTRTVYSNQPQHFGDGTRLSIL.

V and J are TRBV6-1 and TRBJ1-2; D not certain. The V end was cut by 0 bases, the J end by 11 bases, with 13 bases between. Germline assignment: CDR1 MNHNS and CDR2 SASEGT. The CDR3 covers 13 residues. The CDR3 DNA is TGTGCCAGCAGTGAAGCGCAGAGGGCCCCATACACCTTC. This sequence encodes CASSEAQRAPYTF.